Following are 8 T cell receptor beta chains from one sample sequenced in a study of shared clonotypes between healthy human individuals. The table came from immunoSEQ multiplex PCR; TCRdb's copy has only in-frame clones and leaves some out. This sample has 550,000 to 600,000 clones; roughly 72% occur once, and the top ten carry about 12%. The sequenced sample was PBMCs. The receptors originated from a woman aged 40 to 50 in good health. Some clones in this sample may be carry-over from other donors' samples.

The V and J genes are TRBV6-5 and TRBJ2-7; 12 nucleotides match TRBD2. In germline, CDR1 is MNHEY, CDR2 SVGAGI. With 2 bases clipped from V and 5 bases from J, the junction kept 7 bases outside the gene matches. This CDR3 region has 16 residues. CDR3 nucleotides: TGTGCCAGCAGTTACCGGCTAGCGGGAGGGCCTCACGAGCAGTACTTC. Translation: CASSYRLAGGPHEQYF.

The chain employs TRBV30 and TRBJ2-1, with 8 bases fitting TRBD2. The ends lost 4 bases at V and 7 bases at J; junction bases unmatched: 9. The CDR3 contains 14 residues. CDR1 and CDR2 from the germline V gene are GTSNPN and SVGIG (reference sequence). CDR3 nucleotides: TGTGCCTGGAATAGCGGGATAAACAATAATGAGCAGTTCTTC. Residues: CAWNSGINNNEQFF.

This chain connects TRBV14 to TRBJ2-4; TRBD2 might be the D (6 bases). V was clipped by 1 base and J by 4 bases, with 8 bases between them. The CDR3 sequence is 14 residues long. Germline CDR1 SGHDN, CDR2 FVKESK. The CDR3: CASSQVEGKNIQYF. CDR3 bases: TGTGCCAGCAGCCAAGTGGAGGGTAAAAACATTCAGTACTTC.

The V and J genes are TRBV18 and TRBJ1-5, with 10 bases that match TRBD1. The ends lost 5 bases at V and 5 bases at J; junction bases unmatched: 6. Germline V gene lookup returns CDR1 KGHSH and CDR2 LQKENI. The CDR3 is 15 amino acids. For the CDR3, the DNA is TGTGCCAGCTCAGCGGGACAGGGGAGGGATCAGCCCCAGCATTTT. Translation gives CASSAGQGRDQPQHF.

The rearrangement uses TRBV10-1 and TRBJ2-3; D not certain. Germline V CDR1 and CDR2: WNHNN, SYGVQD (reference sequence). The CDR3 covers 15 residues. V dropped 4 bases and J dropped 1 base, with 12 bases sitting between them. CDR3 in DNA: TGCGCCAGCAGTGGAAACAGTTGCGGCACAGATACGCAGTATTTT. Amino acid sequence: CASSGNSCGTDTQYF.

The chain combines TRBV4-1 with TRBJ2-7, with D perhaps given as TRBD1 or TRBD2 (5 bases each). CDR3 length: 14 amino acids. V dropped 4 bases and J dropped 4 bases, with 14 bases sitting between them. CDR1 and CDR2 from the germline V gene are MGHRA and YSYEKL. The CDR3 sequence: CASSRGIWEYEQYF. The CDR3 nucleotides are TGCGCCAGCAGCCGGGGGATTTGGGAGTACGAGCAGTACTTC.

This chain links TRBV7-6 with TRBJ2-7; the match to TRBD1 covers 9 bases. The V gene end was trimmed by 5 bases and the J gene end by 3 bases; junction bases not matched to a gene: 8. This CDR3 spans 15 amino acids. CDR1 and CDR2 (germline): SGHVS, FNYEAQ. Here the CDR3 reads CASSPRDRVRYEQYF. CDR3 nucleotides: TGTGCCAGCAGCCCGAGGGACAGGGTGCGCTACGAGCAGTACTTC.

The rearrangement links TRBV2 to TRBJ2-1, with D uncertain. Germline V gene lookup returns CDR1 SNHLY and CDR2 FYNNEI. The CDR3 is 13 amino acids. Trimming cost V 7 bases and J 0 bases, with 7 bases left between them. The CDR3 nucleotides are TGTGCCAGCATGTGGGGCTCCTACAATGAGCAGTTCTTC. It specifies CASMWGSYNEQFF.